These T cell receptor beta chains were read from a single sample in a study of identical twins. TCRdb ran MiXCR on the 5' RACE reads and lists one entry per CDR3 protein. The repertoire holds roughly 570,000 distinct CDR3 sequences, nearly 10% seen once, with roughly 3% in the top ten. These data also formed part of another study, on yellow fever vaccine responses in identical twins.

What was sequenced was PBMCs. The receptors were sampled from a woman aged 18-30 years in good health. Both conserved end residues are part of each CDR3. Each record gives: V gene, D gene, J gene, clone size, CDR3 DNA, CDR3 protein. The D gene is left open where the match is weak. A clone size is listed for some rows: how often the clone was seen (once, few, many), or a class if it is expanded.

TRBV29-1	NA	TRBJ1-2	NA	TGCAGCGTGACACAGGACTATGGCTACACCTTC	CSVTQDYGYTF
TRBV20-1	TRBD1	TRBJ2-7	few	TGCAGTGCTGAGACAGGGGATAGGGGTGGGTACTTC	CSAETGDRGGYF
TRBV7-9	NA	TRBJ2-3	NA	TGTGCCAGCAGCTTCGTAGACCATCCAGATACGCAGTATTTT	CASSFVDHPDTQYF
TRBV7-3	TRBD2	TRBJ2-5	many	TGTGCCAGCAGCTTAGGTCATAGCGGGGGTGGAGAGACCCAGTACTTC	CASSLGHSGGGETQYF
TRBV7-6	TRBD2	TRBJ2-5	few	TGTGCCAGCAGCTTAGGGGGCGGGGGGCTACAAGAGACCCAGTACTTC	CASSLGGGGLQETQYF
TRBV29-1	NA	TRBJ2-2	NA	TGCAGCGTTTCGGGGGCTCCAACAACTAACACCGGGGAGCTGTTTTTT	CSVSGAPTTNTGELFF
TRBV10-3	TRBD2	TRBJ2-1	many	TGTGCCATCAGTGTAACTAGCGGGGCTTACAATGAGCAGTTCTTC	CAISVTSGAYNEQFF
TRBV12-3/TRBV12-4	NA	TRBJ2-5	NA	TGTGCCAGCACTATTGCAGGGGCCGAGACCCAGTACTTC	CASTIAGAETQYF
TRBV10-2	TRBD2	TRBJ2-3	many	TGCGCCAGCAGGGGACTAGCGGGGAACACAGATACGCAGTATTTT	CASRGLAGNTDTQYF
TRBV14	NA	TRBJ2-1	NA	TGTGCCAGCAGCCAAGCCCCTTGGGCTCGGGATGAGCAGTTCTTC	CASSQAPWARDEQFF
TRBV29-1	NA	TRBJ2-1	many	TGCAGCGTTGAAGATCTTGGGACCAATGAGCAGTTCTTC	CSVEDLGTNEQFF
TRBV20-1	TRBD2	TRBJ2-1	NA	TGCAGTGCCACCGTCACTAGCGGGAGTATGTCCTACAATGAGCAGTTCTTC	CSATVTSGSMSYNEQFF
TRBV4-3	NA	TRBJ2-1	NA	TGCGCCAGCAGCCAAGATCTATTGTCCGAACACAATGAGCAGTTCTTC	CASSQDLLSEHNEQFF
TRBV11-2	TRBD2	TRBJ2-3	NA	TGTGCCAGCAGCCACATCCCGACTAGCTACGAGAGCACAGATACGCAGTATTTT	CASSHIPTSYESTDTQYF
TRBV15	NA	TRBJ2-5	many	TGTGCCACCAGCAGAGAAAGGGGTGGAGAGACCCAGTACTTC	CATSRERGGETQYF
TRBV27	NA	TRBJ1-1	NA	TGTGCCAGCAGACTGGCAGGGAATCGGGACACTGAAGCTTTCTTT	CASRLAGNRDTEAFF
TRBV28	NA	TRBJ2-3	NA	TGTGCCAGCAGTGAGAGGCAGCGGACGCAGTATTTT	CASSERQRTQYF
TRBV9	NA	TRBJ2-3	few	TGTGCCAGCAGCGTAGAGCAGCGTACAGATACGCAGTATTTT	CASSVEQRTDTQYF
TRBV7-3	NA	TRBJ1-2	few	TGTGCCAGCAGCTTAACGGGCGATGGAACAGGTTATGGCTACACCTTC	CASSLTGDGTGYGYTF
TRBV5-6	TRBD1	TRBJ1-1	few	TGTGCCAGCAAAGTTGCAGGGGGCACTGAAGCTTTCTTT	CASKVAGGTEAFF
TRBV10-1	NA	TRBJ2-2	few	TGCGCCAGCAGTGAGGGTGATAGGGGGGAGCTGTTTTTT	CASSEGDRGELFF
TRBV12-3/TRBV12-4	TRBD1	TRBJ1-5	few	TGTGCCAGCAGTTTAGGGGACAGGGGGTCTCAGCCCCAGCATTTT	CASSLGDRGSQPQHF
TRBV20-1	NA	TRBJ2-7	few	TGCAGTGCTAGACACGGGCAGGACTCCTACGAGCAGTACTTC	CSARHGQDSYEQYF
TRBV20-1	TRBD1	TRBJ2-7	few	TGCAGTGCACCTAGGACAGGAAAGGAGCAGTACTTC	CSAPRTGKEQYF
TRBV5-1	NA	TRBJ2-7	few	TGCGCCAGCAGCTCCGGGGAGCCCTTTCCCGAGCAGTACTTC	CASSSGEPFPEQYF
TRBV20-1	TRBD2	TRBJ2-7	many	TGCAGTGCTAGAGATTATTCCACTAGCGCAGACGAGCAGTACTTC	CSARDYSTSADEQYF
TRBV27	NA	TRBJ2-7	NA	TGTGCCAGCAGTTTACGGGGATATGGCGGTTCCTACGAGCAGTACTTC	CASSLRGYGGSYEQYF
TRBV29-1	NA	TRBJ1-3	many	TGCAGCGGGCGGCCGAGCTCTGGAAACACCATATATTTT	CSGRPSSGNTIYF
TRBV2	NA	TRBJ2-3	NA	TGTGCCAGCAGTGTGAGGGACACAGATACGCAGTATTTT	CASSVRDTDTQYF
TRBV3-1	TRBD2	TRBJ2-1	few	TGTGCCAGCAGCCAAAGGACTAGTAAGTTCTTC	CASSQRTSKFF
TRBV15	NA	TRBJ2-1	NA	TGTGCCACCAGCAGAGTCTACAATGAGCAGTTCTTC	CATSRVYNEQFF
TRBV5-1	NA	TRBJ2-1	many	TGCGCCAGCAGCCAATTTTTAGCGGATAATGAGCAGTTCTTC	CASSQFLADNEQFF
TRBV5-1	NA	TRBJ2-1	few	TGCGCCAGCAGCTCTGGCGTATTAAGAAACGGGGGATACAATGAGCAGTTCTTC	CASSSGVLRNGGYNEQFF
TRBV5-1	TRBD1	TRBJ1-2	many	TGCGCCAGCAGCTTGGCAGACAGGGAGGCCTATGGCTACACCTTC	CASSLADREAYGYTF
TRBV7-9	TRBD2	TRBJ2-1	few	TGTGCCAGCAGCTCTAGCGGGAAAACCCGCAATGAGCAGTTCTTC	CASSSSGKTRNEQFF
TRBV15	NA	TRBJ2-7	NA	TGTGCCACCAGCAGGGACCAGGGGGGGGGCGGCGAGCAGTACTTC	CATSRDQGGGGEQYF
TRBV20-1	NA	TRBJ1-4	many	TGCAGTGCTAGGGAAATCAGGGGTGGTGAAAAACTGTTTTTT	CSAREIRGGEKLFF
TRBV3-1	NA	TRBJ2-1	NA	TGTGCCAGCAGCTCCCAAGGGTTTGGCTCGGGGAACAATGAGCAGTTCTTC	CASSSQGFGSGNNEQFF
TRBV11-3	NA	TRBJ2-7	NA	TGTGCCAGCAGCAGCAACAGTGCTCCGGCCTACGAGCAGTACTTC	CASSSNSAPAYEQYF
TRBV6-2/TRBV6-3	NA	TRBJ2-1	NA	TGTGCCAGCCTGGAGTGGGGGGAAGGCTCCTACAATGAGCAGTTCTTC	CASLEWGEGSYNEQFF
TRBV4-2	NA	TRBJ2-2	few	TGTGCCAGCAGCCAAGACGTGGGAGGTGGGGCCGGGGAGCTGTTTTTT	CASSQDVGGGAGELFF